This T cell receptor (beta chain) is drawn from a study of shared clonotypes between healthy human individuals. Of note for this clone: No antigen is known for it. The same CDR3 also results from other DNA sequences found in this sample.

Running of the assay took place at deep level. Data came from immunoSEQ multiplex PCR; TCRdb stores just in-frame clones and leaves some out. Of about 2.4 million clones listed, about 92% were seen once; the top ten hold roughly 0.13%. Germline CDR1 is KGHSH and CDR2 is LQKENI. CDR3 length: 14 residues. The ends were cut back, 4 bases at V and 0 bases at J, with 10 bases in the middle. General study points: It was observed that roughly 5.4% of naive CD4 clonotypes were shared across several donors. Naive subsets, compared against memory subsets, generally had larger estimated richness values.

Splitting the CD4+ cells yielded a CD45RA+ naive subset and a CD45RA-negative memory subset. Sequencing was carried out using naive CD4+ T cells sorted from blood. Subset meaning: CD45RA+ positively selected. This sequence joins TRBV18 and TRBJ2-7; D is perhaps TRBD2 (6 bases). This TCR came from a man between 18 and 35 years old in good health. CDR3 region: CASSRGGSSYEQYF. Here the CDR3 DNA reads TGTGCCAGCTCACGTGGGGGGAGCTCCTACGAGCAGTACTTC.